A single sample is the source of the 31 T cell receptor beta chains below, sequenced in a study of cytotoxic CD8 clonotypes in ibrutinib-treated CLL. Sequenced by immunoSEQ multiplex PCR; TCRdb stores in-frame clones only, minus some. Of almost 250,000 clones in the sample, about three quarters were seen once. The sample consisted of PBMCs, taken after 24 months of ibrutinib treatment. Source of these receptors: a human donor with chronic lymphocytic leukemia.

The V and J genes are TRBV7-9 and TRBJ2-1, with D maybe TRBD2 (6 bases). CDR1 is SEHNR and CDR2 is FQNEAQ in the germline V gene (reference sequence). The CDR3 has 16 amino acids. Trimming cost V 4 bases and J 8 bases, with 21 bases left between them. The DNA of the CDR3 is TGTGCCAGCAGCTCATCGGGACTGGCCCCTTTGGATGAGCAGTTCTTC. The encoded protein is CASSSSGLAPLDEQFF.

The genes are TRBV7-3 and TRBJ2-7; 14 positions match TRBD2. V lost 1 base and J lost 0; bases outside the gene matches: 2. This CDR3 region has 17 residues. Looked up from germline, CDR1 is SGHTA and CDR2 is FQGTGA. The CDR3 region is CASSLRTSGRSSYEQYF. The CDR3 bases are TGTGCCAGCAGCTTAAGGACTAGCGGGAGGAGCTCCTACGAGCAGTACTTC.

CDR3 protein: CSASTPEEQYF. CDR3 nucleotides: TGCAGTGCTAGCACGCCCGAAGAGCAGTACTTC. V usage is TRBV20-1 and J usage is TRBJ2-7; D unresolved. V was shortened by 3 bases and J by 7 bases, with 10 bases between the two germline ends. The CDR3 spans 11 residues. Germline V gene lookup returns CDR1 DFQATT and CDR2 SNEGSKA (reference sequence).

The chain is built from TRBV11-1 and TRBJ1-2, with D hard to call. Trimming removed 2 bases at V and 4 bases at J, with 11 bases between. Germline V gene lookup returns CDR1 SGHAT and CDR2 FQDESV (reference sequence). This CDR3 is 14 amino acids long. CDR3 in DNA: TGTGCCAGCAGCTTAACGGGTGATAGCTATGGCTACACCTTC. Translation gives CASSLTGDSYGYTF.

The V gene is TRBV15, the J gene TRBJ2-1; 9 bases are shared with TRBD2. This CDR3 spans 15 amino acids. Trimming cost V 1 base and J 6 bases; bases outside gene matches: 4. From germline, CDR1 is LNHNV and CDR2 YYDKDF (reference sequence). The CDR3 sequence: CATSRGAGGLNEQFF. CDR3 in DNA: TGTGCCACCAGCAGAGGGGCGGGAGGGCTCAATGAGCAGTTCTTC.

The V gene is TRBV11-2, the J gene TRBJ1-5, with a possible D match to TRBD1 (5 bases). The germline V and J ends were trimmed by 4 bases and 0 bases, with 10 bases remaining between them. The CDR3 extends over 15 amino acids. The V gene's germline CDR1 is SGHAT and CDR2 FQNNGV. The CDR3 region has the DNA TGTGCCAGCAGCTCCCAGGGAAATAGCAATCAGCCCCAGCATTTT. This sequence encodes CASSSQGNSNQPQHF.

The gene calls are TRBV19 and TRBJ2-5, with 8 bases identical to TRBD1. The CDR3 is made up of 14 amino acids. CDR1 and CDR2 (germline): LNHDA, SQIVND (reference sequence). The V gene end was trimmed by 7 bases and the J gene end by 5 bases; junction bases not matched to a gene: 9. The CDR3 nucleotides are TGTGCCAGTAAACCGCAGGGGGCGAGGGAGACCCAGTACTTC. Protein sequence: CASKPQGARETQYF.

This chain uses TRBV7-8 with TRBJ2-3, with D tentatively TRBD1 (5 bases). Germline CDR1 reads SGHVS; CDR2 reads FQNEAQ. Deletions cut 5 bases from V and 1 base from J, with 10 bases between. This CDR3 has 14 amino acids. As DNA, the CDR3 is TGTGCCAGCAGCCAGGGTAGGGGCACAGATACGCAGTATTTT. Protein sequence: CASSQGRGTDTQYF.

The V and J genes are TRBV6-5 and TRBJ2-7; TRBD2 matches 11 bases. In germline, CDR1 is MNHEY, CDR2 SVGAGI. The V and J ends lost 4 bases and 2 bases, in that order; junction bases with no gene match: 4. CDR3 length equals 15 residues. CDR3 amino acids: CASSFLAGGTYEQYF. CDR3 coding DNA: TGTGCCAGCAGTTTTCTAGCGGGAGGAACCTACGAGCAGTACTTC.

Notes on this clone: At the DNA level, this CDR3 is encoded by other sequences in the same sample as well. The rearrangement uses TRBV30 and TRBJ2-1, with a tentative D call TRBD2 (6 bases). This CDR3 comprises 12 residues. Germline V gives CDR1 GTSNPN, CDR2 SVGIG (reference sequence). Deletions cut 2 bases from V and 6 bases from J, with 8 bases between. CDR3 sequence: CAWSYGGNEQFF. DNA of the CDR3: TGTGCCTGGAGTTACGGGGGCAATGAGCAGTTCTTC.

The sample holds one count of this clone. V usage is TRBV7-9 and J usage is TRBJ2-7, with D possibly TRBD1 on 7 matching bases. CDR1 is SEHNR, CDR2 FQNEAQ, per germline (reference sequence). Trimming left V 4 bases short and J 4 bases short, with 14 bases between. The CDR3 sequence is 14 residues long. In DNA, the CDR3 is TGTGCCAGCAGCTCGGGACAGACTAGTTACGAGCAGTACTTC. This encodes CASSSGQTSYEQYF. The complete variable domain, with remaining parts taken from reference TRBV7-9 and TRBJ2-7, reads DTGVSQNPRHKITKRGQNVTFRCDPISEHNRLYWYRQTLGQGPEFLTYFQNEAQLEKSRLLSDRFSAERPKGSFSTLEIQRTEQGDSAMYLCASSSGQTSYEQYFGPGTRLTVT.

Only a few counts were recorded for this clone. The rearrangement uses TRBV6-1 and TRBJ2-4; the D gene is possibly TRBD1 (6 bases). The V end lost 7 bases, the J end lost 6 bases, and 16 bases lay between the germline ends. The CDR3 is made up of 14 amino acids. Germline V gene data show CDR1 as MNHNS and CDR2 as SASEGT. CDR3 nucleotides: TGTGCCAGCATCGTCAGGGGCAAGGGAAACATTCAGTACTTC. This codes for CASIVRGKGNIQYF.

This chain connects TRBV28 to TRBJ1-4; 10 nucleotides line up with TRBD1. J lost 5 bases, V lost 5 bases, and 5 bases had no gene match. The CDR3 sequence is 15 residues long. The germline CDR1 and CDR2 sequences are MDHEN and SYDVKM. CDR3 region: CASSARTGGNEKLFF. CDR3 nucleotides: TGTGCCAGCAGTGCACGGACAGGGGGGAATGAAAAACTGTTTTTT.

The gene calls are TRBV30 and TRBJ2-5, with 8 bases aligning to TRBD1. The CDR3 runs 15 residues. The V gene's germline CDR1 is GTSNPN and CDR2 SVGIG (reference sequence). The V segment lost 2 bases and the J segment 2 bases; nucleotides outside the gene matches: 7. The CDR3 reads CAWSRGQAQQETQYF. CDR3 coding DNA: TGTGCCTGGAGTCGGGGACAGGCTCAACAAGAGACCCAGTACTTC.

This clone came up a few times. This chain joins TRBV2 and TRBJ2-1, with 9 bases lining up with TRBD2. Germline V gives CDR1 SNHLY, CDR2 FYNNEI. Trimming took 3 bases from V and 6 from J; bases not matched to a gene: 6. This CDR3 has 15 residues. CDR3 nucleotides: TGTGCCAGCAGTGAGGGGGCTAGCGGGATCAATGAGCAGTTCTTC. Its translation is CASSEGASGINEQFF.

This clone appeared once. This chain connects TRBV15 to TRBJ2-5; D is ambiguous. Trimming removed 0 bases from V and 5 bases from J, with 10 bases in between. The CDR3 has 14 residues. Germline values: CDR1 LNHNV, CDR2 YYDKDF (reference sequence). CDR3 bases: TGTGCCACCAGCAGAGATAGTTCTGCGGAGACCCAGTACTTC. The encoded protein is CATSRDSSAETQYF.

V and J are TRBV5-1 and TRBJ2-7, with D maybe TRBD1 (6 bases). With 3 bases removed from V and 0 bases from J, the gap between germline ends came to 10 bases. Germline CDR1 and CDR2: SGHRS and YFSETQ. The CDR3 has 14 residues. CDR3 nucleotide sequence: TGCGCCAGCAGCTCGACAGGACCCTCCTACGAGCAGTACTTC. The encoded protein is CASSSTGPSYEQYF. The variable domain in full, with the rest retrieved from reference TRBV5-1 and TRBJ2-7, is KAGVTQTPRYLIKTRGQQVTLSCSPISGHRSVSWYQQTPGQGLQFLFEYFSETQRNKGNFPGRFSGRQFSNSRSEMNVSTLELGDSALYLCASSSTGPSYEQYFGPGTRLTVT.

This clone has only a few counts. Within the sample, other DNA sequences also encode this same CDR3. The V call is TRBV15, the J call TRBJ2-7; the D is unclear. Trimming pared 0 bases from V and 1 base from J, leaving 4 bases between. The CDR3 has 13 residues. Germline V gives CDR1 LNHNV, CDR2 YYDKDF (reference sequence). The CDR3 loop is CATSRDRSYEQYF. The CDR3 DNA follows: TGTGCCACCAGCAGAGATCGGTCCTACGAGCAGTACTTC.

The CDR3 spells CASIREYF. In DNA form, the CDR3 reads TGTGCCAGCATCCGAGAGTACTTC. This sequence joins TRBV5-4 and TRBJ2-5; no firm D call. Per germline, CDR1 SGHNT and CDR2 YYREEE (reference sequence). V was pared by 6 bases and J by 12 bases, with 6 bases between. The CDR3 has 8 amino acids.

This clone was counted once. V is TRBV11-2 and J is TRBJ2-3; the match to TRBD1 covers 7 bases. The CDR3 spans 15 residues. The trim removed 7 bases at V and 1 base at J, leaving 8 bases unmatched. The V gene's germline CDR1 is SGHAT and CDR2 FQNNGV. The CDR3: CASNGIGGGTDTQYF. Here the CDR3 DNA reads TGTGCCAGCAATGGCATAGGGGGCGGCACAGATACGCAGTATTTT.

The rearrangement links TRBV9 to TRBJ2-3; D ambiguous. Trimming took off 4 bases at V and 5 bases at J, with 14 bases between the two ends. The CDR3 length is 14 residues. The germline CDR1 and CDR2 sequences are SGDLS and YYNGEE. CDR3 DNA sequence: TGTGCCAGCAGCCCTCGCTCTCAACTAGATACGCAGTATTTT. Protein sequence: CASSPRSQLDTQYF.

This chain links TRBV28 with TRBJ2-6, with 9 positions matching TRBD1. Per the germline V gene, CDR1 is MDHEN and CDR2 is SYDVKM. V was clipped by 6 bases and J by 4 bases; unmatched bases: 10. The CDR3 has 17 amino acids. CDR3 coding DNA: TGTGCCAGCAGCCCGACCGGGACAGGGCTGGGGGCCAACGTCCTGACTTTC. It translates to CASSPTGTGLGANVLTF.

The chain links TRBV5-1 to TRBJ2-1, with D uncertain. Deletions cut 1 base from V and 6 bases from J, with 29 bases between. Per the germline V gene, CDR1 is SGHRS and CDR2 is YFSETQ. CDR3 length: 20 amino acids. The CDR3, as DNA: TGCGCCAGCAGCTTGCTGAAGGATCGGGCTAGTAATTTCCGGAGCAATGAGCAGTTCTTC. Its protein product is CASSLLKDRASNFRSNEQFF. Full variable domain (remainder filled in from reference TRBV5-1 and TRBJ2-1): KAGVTQTPRYLIKTRGQQVTLSCSPISGHRSVSWYQQTPGQGLQFLFEYFSETQRNKGNFPGRFSGRQFSNSRSEMNVSTLELGDSALYLCASSLLKDRASNFRSNEQFFGPGTRLTVL.

The chain carries TRBV5-1 and TRBJ2-5, with 9 positions matching TRBD2. From germline, CDR1 is SGHRS and CDR2 YFSETQ. The CDR3 sequence is 15 residues long. Trimming removed 0 bases from V and 5 bases from J; junction bases left unmatched: 5. In DNA form, the CDR3 reads TGCGCCAGCAGCTTGGGATCTAGCGGGACTGAGACCCAGTACTTC. Protein: CASSLGSSGTETQYF.

DNA of the CDR3: TGCGCCAGCAGCCAAAACCTTCCTGGAAACACCATATATTTT. Protein sequence: CASSQNLPGNTIYF. J is TRBJ1-3 and V is TRBV4-3; D uncertain. The CDR3 contains 14 residues. The V end lost 2 bases, the J end lost 2 bases, and 7 bases lay between the germline ends. Germline lookup yields CDR1 LGHNA and CDR2 YSLEER.

The chain is built from TRBV5-1 and TRBJ2-7; D is ambiguous. Germline assignment: CDR1 SGHRS and CDR2 YFSETQ. V was clipped by 1 base and J by 0 bases, with 5 bases between them. The CDR3 is 13 amino acids. The CDR3 DNA reads TGCGCCAGCAGCTTGACAGTCTCCTACGAGCAGTACTTC. Amino acid sequence: CASSLTVSYEQYF. Based on the CDR3 plus reference TRBV5-1 and TRBJ2-7, the full variable domain is KAGVTQTPRYLIKTRGQQVTLSCSPISGHRSVSWYQQTPGQGLQFLFEYFSETQRNKGNFPGRFSGRQFSNSRSEMNVSTLELGDSALYLCASSLTVSYEQYFGPGTRLTVT.

The rearrangement uses TRBV21-1 and TRBJ2-1. TRBV21-1 is assigned pseudogene status. This CDR3 region has 16 residues. CDR3 sequence: CASSKVDGYSYNEQFF. The CDR3 nucleotides are TGTGCCAGCAGCAAAGTGGACGGGTACTCCTACAATGAGCAGTTCTTC.

This chain joins TRBV9 and TRBJ2-2, with 10 bases identical to TRBD1. Germline loops: CDR1 SGDLS, CDR2 YYNGEE. The J segment lost 5 bases and the V segment lost 0 bases, leaving 4 bases of the junction unmatched. The CDR3 spans 16 residues. The CDR3, as DNA: TGTGCCAGCAGCGTAGTAGACAGGGGGCCTACCGGGGAGCTGTTTTTT. The encoded protein is CASSVVDRGPTGELFF.

V is TRBV28 and J is TRBJ1-2; a possible D gene is TRBD1 (6 bases). Trimming took 2 bases from V and 6 from J, leaving 13 bases between them. Germline CDR1 and CDR2: MDHEN and SYDVKM. There are 14 residues in the CDR3. CDR3 sequence (DNA): TGTGCCAGCAGTTTACCCCTGCGGGGGCATGGCTACACCTTC. Its translation is CASSLPLRGHGYTF.

The chain employs TRBV5-1 and TRBJ2-1; 9 nucleotides align to TRBD2. V gave up 2 bases and J gave up 3 bases; unmatched junction bases: 3. Germline CDR1 is SGHRS and CDR2 is YFSETQ. The CDR3 covers 15 residues. The CDR3 nucleotides read TGCGCCAGCAGCTTCGGGACTAGCAGCTACAATGAGCAGTTCTTC. Its protein is CASSFGTSSYNEQFF.

The CDR3: CASSYGTSLGGYTF. Here the CDR3 DNA reads TGTGCCAGCAGTTACGGGACATCCTTGGGTGGCTACACCTTC. This chain connects TRBV6-6 to TRBJ1-2; possible D gene TRBD1, 6 bases. Trimming shortened V by 2 bases and J by 7 bases, and 14 bases separated the two germline ends. The CDR3 runs to 14 residues. Germline CDR1 MNHNY, CDR2 SVGAGI (reference sequence).